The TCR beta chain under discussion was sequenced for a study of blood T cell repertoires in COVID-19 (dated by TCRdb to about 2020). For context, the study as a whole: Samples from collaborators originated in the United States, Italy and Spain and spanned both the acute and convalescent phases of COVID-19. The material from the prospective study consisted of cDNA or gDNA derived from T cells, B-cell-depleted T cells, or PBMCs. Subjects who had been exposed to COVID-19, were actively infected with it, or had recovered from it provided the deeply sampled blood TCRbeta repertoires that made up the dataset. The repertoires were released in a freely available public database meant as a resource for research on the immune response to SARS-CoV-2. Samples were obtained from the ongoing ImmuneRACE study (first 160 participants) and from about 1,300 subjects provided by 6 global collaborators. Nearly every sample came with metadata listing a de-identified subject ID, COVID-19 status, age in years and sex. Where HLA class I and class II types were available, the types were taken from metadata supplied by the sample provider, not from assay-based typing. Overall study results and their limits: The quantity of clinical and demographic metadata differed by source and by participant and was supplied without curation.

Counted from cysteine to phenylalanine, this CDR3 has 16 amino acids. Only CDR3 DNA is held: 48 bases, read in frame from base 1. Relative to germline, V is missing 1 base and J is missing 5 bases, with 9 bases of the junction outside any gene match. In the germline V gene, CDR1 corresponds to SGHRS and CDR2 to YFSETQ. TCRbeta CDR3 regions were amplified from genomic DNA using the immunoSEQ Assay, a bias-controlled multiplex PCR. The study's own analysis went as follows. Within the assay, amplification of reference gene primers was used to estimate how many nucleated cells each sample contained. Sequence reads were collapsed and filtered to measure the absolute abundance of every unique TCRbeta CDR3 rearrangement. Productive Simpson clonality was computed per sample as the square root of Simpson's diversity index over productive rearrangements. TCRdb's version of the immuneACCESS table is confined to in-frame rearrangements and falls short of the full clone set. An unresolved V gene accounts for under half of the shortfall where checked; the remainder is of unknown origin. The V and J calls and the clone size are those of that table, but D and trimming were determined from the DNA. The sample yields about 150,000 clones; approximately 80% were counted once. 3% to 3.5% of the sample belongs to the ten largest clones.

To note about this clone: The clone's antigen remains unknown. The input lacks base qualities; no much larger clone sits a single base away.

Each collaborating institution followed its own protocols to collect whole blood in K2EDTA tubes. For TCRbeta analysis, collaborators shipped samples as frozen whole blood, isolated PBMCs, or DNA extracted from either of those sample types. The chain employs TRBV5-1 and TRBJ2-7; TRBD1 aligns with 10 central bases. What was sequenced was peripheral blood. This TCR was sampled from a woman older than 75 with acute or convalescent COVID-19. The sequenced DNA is TGCGCCAGCAGCTTGCCGCGGACAGGGGGGTTCAACGAGCAGTACTTC. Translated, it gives CASSLPRTGGFNEQYF. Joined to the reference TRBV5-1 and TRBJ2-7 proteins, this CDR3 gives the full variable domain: KAGVTQTPRYLIKTRGQQVTLSCSPISGHRSVSWYQQTPGQGLQFLFEYFSETQRNKGNFPGRFSGRQFSNSRSEMNVSTLELGDSALYLCASSLPRTGGFNEQYFGPGTRLTVT.